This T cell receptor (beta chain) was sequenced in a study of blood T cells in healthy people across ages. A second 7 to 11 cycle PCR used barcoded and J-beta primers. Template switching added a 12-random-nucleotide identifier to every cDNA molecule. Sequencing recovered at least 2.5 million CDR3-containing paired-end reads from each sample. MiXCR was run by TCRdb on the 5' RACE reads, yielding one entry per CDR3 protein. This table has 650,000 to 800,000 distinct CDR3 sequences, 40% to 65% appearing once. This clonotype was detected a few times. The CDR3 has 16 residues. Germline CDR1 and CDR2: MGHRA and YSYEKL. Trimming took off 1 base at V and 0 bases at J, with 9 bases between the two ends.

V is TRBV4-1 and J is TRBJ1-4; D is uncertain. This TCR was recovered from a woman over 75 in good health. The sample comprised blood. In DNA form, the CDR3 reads TGCGCCAGCAGCCAAGTCGGTCAAACAACTAATGAAAAACTGTTTTTT. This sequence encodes CASSQVGQTTNEKLFF.